The rows below give T cell receptor beta chains drawn from one sample of a study of cytomegalovirus exposure and HLA in healthy donors. Sequencing was performed with immunoSEQ multiplex PCR; in TCRdb, only in-frame clones are kept and a portion is missing. The sample holds some 98,000 clones, approximately 70% seen once. The sequencing sample was made of PBMCs. These receptors were collected from a man in his fifties in good health and CMV-seronegative. CDR3s include the opening cysteine and the closing phenylalanine or tryptophan. The D gene is left open where the match is weak. For some rows the clone size is stated as once, few or many, or as a class when expanded; others skip it.

V gene: TRBV7-9; clone size: -; J gene: TRBJ2-3; D gene: -; CDR3 protein: CASSYLRPGADTQYF; CDR3 DNA: TGTGCCAGCAGCTACCTTAGGCCAGGGGCAGATACGCAGTATTTT
V gene: TRBV18; clone size: -; J gene: TRBJ2-2; D gene: TRBD2; CDR3 protein: CASSPIAGGRDGELFF; CDR3 DNA: TGTGCCAGCTCACCAATAGCGGGAGGACGGGACGGGGAGCTGTTTTTT
V gene: TRBV7-7; clone size: -; J gene: TRBJ2-1; D gene: -; CDR3 protein: CASSRGPGVPSYNEQFF; CDR3 DNA: TGTGCTAGCAGCCGTGGGCCAGGGGTCCCCTCCTACAATGAGCAGTTCTTC
V gene: TRBV27; clone size: -; J gene: TRBJ1-1; D gene: -; CDR3 protein: CASKSLEKNTEAFF; CDR3 DNA: TGTGCCAGCAAGTCATTAGAGAAGAACACTGAAGCTTTCTTT
V gene: TRBV19; clone size: -; J gene: TRBJ1-1; D gene: -; CDR3 protein: CASSMESQGAFF; CDR3 DNA: TGTGCCAGTAGTATGGAGAGCCAGGGAGCTTTCTTT
V gene: TRBV9; clone size: -; J gene: TRBJ2-6; D gene: -; CDR3 protein: CASSDLVKLSGANVLTF; CDR3 DNA: TGTGCCAGCAGCGACCTAGTTAAGCTCTCTGGGGCCAACGTCCTGACTTTC
V gene: TRBV7-3; clone size: -; J gene: TRBJ1-1; D gene: -; CDR3 protein: CASSLEMNTEAFF; CDR3 DNA: TGTGCCAGCAGCTTAGAGATGAACACTGAAGCTTTCTTT
V gene: TRBV28; clone size: -; J gene: TRBJ2-7; D gene: TRBD1; CDR3 protein: CASRWTSGTDLVF; CDR3 DNA: TGTGCCAGCAGATGGACATCCGGGACAGACCTTGTCTTC
V gene: TRBV6-5; clone size: few; J gene: TRBJ2-4; D gene: TRBD2; CDR3 protein: CASSYPGGAQYF; CDR3 DNA: TGTGCCAGCAGTTACCCGGGGGGTGCTCAGTACTTC
V gene: TRBV6-4; clone size: once; J gene: TRBJ1-6; D gene: -; CDR3 protein: CAGLSNSPLHF; CDR3 DNA: TGTGCCGGCCTTTCAAATTCACCCCTCCACTTT